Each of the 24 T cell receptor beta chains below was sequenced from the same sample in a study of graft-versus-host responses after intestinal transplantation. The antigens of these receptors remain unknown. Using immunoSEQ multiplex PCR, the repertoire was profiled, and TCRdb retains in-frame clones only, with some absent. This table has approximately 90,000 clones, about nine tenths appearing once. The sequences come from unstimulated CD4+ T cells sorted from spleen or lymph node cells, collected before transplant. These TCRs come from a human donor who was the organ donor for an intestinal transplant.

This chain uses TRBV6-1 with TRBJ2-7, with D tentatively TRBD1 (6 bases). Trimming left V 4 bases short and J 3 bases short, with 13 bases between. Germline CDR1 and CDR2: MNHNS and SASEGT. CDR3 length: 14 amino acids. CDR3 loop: CASSGRKGDYEQYF. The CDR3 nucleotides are TGTGCCAGCAGTGGCCGAAAGGGGGACTACGAGCAGTACTTC.

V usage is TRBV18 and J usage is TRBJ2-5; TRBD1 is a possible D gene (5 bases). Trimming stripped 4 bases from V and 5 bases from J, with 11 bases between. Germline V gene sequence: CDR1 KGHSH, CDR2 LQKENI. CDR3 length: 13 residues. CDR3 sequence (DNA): TGTGCCAGCTCACGGCAGGGAAGGGAGACCCAGTACTTC. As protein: CASSRQGRETQYF.

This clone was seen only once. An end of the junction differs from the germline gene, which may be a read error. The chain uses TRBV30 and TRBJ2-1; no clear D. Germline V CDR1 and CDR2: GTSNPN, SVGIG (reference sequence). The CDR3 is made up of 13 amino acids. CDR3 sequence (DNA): TGTGCCTGGAGTGCTTTTAAGGCCGACAAGGTGATCTTC. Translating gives CAWSAFKADKVIF.

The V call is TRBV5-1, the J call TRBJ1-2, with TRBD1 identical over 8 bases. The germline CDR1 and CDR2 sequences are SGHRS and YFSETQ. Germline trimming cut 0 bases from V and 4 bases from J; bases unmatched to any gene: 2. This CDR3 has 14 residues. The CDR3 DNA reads TGCGCCAGCAGCTTGGACAGGGGGACCTATGGCTACACCTTC. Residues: CASSLDRGTYGYTF.

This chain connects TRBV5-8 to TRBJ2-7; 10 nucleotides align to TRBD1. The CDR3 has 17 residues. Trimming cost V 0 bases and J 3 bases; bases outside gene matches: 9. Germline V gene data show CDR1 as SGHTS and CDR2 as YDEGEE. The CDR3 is CASSLGYGQGGDYEQYF. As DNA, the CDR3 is TGTGCCAGCAGCTTGGGATATGGACAGGGGGGAGACTACGAGCAGTACTTC.

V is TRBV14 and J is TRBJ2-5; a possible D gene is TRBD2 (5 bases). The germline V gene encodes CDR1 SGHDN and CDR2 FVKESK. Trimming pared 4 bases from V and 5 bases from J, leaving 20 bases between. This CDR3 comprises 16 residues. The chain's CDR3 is CASSPRLSSRSETQYF. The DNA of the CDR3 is TGTGCCAGCAGCCCACGACTATCTAGCCGGAGTGAGACCCAGTACTTC.

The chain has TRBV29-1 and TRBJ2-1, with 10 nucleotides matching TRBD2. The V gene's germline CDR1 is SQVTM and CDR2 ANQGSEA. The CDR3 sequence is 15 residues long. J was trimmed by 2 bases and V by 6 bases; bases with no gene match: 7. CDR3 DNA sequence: TGCAGCGTGATAGCCGGGACTAGCGCCTACAATGAGCAGTTCTTC. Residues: CSVIAGTSAYNEQFF.

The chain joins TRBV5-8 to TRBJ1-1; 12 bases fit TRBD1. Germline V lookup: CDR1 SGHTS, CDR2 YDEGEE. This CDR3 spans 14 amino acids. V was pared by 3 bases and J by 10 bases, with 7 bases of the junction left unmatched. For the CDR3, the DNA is TGTGCCAGCAGCTGGCGGGACAGGGGGCATAGAGCTTTCTTT. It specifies CASSWRDRGHRAFF.

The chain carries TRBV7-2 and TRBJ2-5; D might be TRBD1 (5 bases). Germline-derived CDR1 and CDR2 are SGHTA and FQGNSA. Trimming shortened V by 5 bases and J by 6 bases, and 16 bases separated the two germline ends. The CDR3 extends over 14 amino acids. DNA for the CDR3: TGTGCCAGCAGCCCCCAGGGAATTCCGCAGACCCAGTACTTC. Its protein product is CASSPQGIPQTQYF.

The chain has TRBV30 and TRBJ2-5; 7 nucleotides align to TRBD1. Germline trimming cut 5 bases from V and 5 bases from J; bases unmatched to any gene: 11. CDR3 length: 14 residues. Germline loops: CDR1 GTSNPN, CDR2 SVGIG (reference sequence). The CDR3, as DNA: TGTGCCTGGGGGAGACAGGGTGGGGAGGAGACCCAGTACTTC. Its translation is CAWGRQGGEETQYF.

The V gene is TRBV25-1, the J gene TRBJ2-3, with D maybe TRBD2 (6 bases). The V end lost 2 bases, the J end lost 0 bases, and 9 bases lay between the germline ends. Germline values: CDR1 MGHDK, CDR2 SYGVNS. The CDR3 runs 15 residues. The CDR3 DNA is TGTGCCAGCAGTGAAACCGGGACTAGCACAGATACGCAGTATTTT. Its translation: CASSETGTSTDTQYF.

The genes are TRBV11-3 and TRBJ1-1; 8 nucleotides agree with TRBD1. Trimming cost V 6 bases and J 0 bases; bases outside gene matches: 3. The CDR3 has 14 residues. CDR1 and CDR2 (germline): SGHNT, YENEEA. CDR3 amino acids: CASSRDRLNTEAFF. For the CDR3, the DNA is TGTGCCAGCAGTCGGGACAGGTTGAACACTGAAGCTTTCTTT.

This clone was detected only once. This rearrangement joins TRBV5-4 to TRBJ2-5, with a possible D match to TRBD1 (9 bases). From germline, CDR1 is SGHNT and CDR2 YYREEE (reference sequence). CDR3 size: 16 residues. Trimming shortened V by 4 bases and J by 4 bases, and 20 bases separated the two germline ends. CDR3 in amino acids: CASSPTGGAGGETQYF. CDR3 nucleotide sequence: TGTGCCAGCAGCCCAACAGGGGGCGCGGGGGGAGAGACCCAGTACTTC.

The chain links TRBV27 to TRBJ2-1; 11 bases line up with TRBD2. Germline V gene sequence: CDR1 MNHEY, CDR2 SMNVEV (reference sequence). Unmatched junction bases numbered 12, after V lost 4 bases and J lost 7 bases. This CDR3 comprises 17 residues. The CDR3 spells CASSSPRGSGRANEQFF. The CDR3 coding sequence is TGTGCCAGCAGTTCCCCGCGAGGTAGCGGGAGGGCGAATGAGCAGTTCTTC.

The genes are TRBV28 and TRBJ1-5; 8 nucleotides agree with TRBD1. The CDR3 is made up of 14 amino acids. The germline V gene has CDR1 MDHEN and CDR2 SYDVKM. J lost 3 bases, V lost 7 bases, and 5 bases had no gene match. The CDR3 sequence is CASTKDRVNQPQHF. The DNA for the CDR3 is TGTGCCAGCACCAAGGACAGGGTCAATCAGCCCCAGCATTTT.

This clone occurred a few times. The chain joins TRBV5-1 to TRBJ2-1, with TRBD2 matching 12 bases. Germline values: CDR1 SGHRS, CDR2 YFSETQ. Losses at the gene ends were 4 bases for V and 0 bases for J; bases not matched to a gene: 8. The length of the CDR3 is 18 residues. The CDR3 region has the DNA TGCGCCAGCAGCCCCGGGACTAGCGGGCTTAGCTCCTACAATGAGCAGTTCTTC. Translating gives CASSPGTSGLSSYNEQFF. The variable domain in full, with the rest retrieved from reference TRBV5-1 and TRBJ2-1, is KAGVTQTPRYLIKTRGQQVTLSCSPISGHRSVSWYQQTPGQGLQFLFEYFSETQRNKGNFPGRFSGRQFSNSRSEMNVSTLELGDSALYLCASSPGTSGLSSYNEQFFGPGTRLTVL.

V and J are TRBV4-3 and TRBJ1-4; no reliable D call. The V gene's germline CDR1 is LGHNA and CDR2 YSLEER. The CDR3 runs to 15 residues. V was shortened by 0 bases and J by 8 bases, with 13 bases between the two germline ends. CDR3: CASSQDPLLREKLFF. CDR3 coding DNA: TGCGCCAGCAGCCAAGATCCCCTTCTCCGGGAAAAACTGTTTTTT.

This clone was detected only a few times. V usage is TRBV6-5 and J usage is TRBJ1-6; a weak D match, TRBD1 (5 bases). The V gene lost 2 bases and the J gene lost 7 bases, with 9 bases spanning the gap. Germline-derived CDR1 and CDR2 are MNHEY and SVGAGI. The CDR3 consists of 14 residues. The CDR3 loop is CASSYTGVNSPLHF. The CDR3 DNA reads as TGTGCCAGCAGTTACACGGGGGTCAATTCACCCCTCCACTTT.

The CDR3 region is CASSLVGVPNTEAFF. Written as DNA, the CDR3 is TGTGCCAGCAGCTTAGTCGGGGTCCCAAACACTGAAGCTTTCTTT. V and J are TRBV11-1 and TRBJ1-1, with D unclear. The CDR3 sequence is 15 residues long. The V and J ends lost 1 base and 2 bases respectively, with 11 bases between them. Looked up from germline, CDR1 is SGHAT and CDR2 is FQDESV (reference sequence).

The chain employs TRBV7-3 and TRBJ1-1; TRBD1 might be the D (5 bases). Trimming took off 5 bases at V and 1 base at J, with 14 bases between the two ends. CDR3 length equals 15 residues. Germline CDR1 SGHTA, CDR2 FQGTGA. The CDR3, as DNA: TGTGCCAGCAGCATCTCAGGGTCGGGGAACACTGAAGCTTTCTTT. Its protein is CASSISGSGNTEAFF.

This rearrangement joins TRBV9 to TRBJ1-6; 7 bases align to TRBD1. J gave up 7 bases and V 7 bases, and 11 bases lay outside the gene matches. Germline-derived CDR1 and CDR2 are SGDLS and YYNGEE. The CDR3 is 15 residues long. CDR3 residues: CASCRGTAQNSPLHF. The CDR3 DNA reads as TGTGCCAGCTGCCGGGGGACAGCCCAAAATTCACCCCTCCACTTT.

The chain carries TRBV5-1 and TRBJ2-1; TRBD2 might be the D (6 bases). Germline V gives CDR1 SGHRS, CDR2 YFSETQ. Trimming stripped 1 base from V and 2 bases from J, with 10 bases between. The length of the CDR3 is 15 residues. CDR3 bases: TGCGCCAGCAGCTTGAGAGGGGAGGCCTACAATGAGCAGTTCTTC. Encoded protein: CASSLRGEAYNEQFF.

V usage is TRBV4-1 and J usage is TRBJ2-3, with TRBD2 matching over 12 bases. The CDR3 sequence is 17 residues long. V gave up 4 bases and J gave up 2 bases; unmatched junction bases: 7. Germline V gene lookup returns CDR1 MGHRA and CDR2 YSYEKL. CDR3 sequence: CASSPKRLAGDTDTQYF. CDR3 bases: TGCGCCAGCAGCCCAAAGCGACTAGCGGGGGACACAGATACGCAGTATTTT.

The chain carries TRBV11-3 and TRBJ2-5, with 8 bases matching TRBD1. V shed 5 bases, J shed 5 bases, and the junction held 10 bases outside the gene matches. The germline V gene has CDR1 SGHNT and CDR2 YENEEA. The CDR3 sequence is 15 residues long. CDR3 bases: TGTGCCAGCAGCCCCAGGGACAGGACGTCGGAGACCCAGTACTTC. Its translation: CASSPRDRTSETQYF.